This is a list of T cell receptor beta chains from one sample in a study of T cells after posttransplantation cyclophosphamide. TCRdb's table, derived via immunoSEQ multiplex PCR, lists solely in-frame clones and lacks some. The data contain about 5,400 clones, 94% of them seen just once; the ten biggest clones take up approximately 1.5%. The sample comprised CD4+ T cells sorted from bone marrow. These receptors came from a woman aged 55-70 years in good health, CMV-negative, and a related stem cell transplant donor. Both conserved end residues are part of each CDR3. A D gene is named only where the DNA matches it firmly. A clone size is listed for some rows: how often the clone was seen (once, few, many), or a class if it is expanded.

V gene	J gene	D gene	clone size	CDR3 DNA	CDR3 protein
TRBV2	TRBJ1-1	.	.	TGTGCCAGCAGTTTGGGGCAGGGTCACACTGAAGCTTTCTTT	CASSLGQGHTEAFF
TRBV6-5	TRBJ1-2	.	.	TGTGCCAGCAAGGGGGACAACTATGGCTACACCTTC	CASKGDNYGYTF
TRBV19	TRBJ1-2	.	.	TGTGCCAGTACCCCTAGGGGAAACTATGGCTACACCTTC	CASTPRGNYGYTF
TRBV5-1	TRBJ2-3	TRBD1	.	TGCGCCAGCAGCGAGGGACAGGGGGCTTTTTTGGCAGATACGCAGTATTTT	CASSEGQGAFLADTQYF
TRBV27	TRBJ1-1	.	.	TGTGCCAGCAGTCGCTCAGGGGTAATGAACACTGAAGCTTTCTTT	CASSRSGVMNTEAFF
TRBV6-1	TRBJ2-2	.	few	TGTGCCAGCAGTGTACAGCCCATGAACACCGGGGAGCTGTTTTTT	CASSVQPMNTGELFF
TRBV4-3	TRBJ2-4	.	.	TGCGCCAGCAGCCAAGGGAGGGGAACCAAAAACATTCAGTACTTC	CASSQGRGTKNIQYF
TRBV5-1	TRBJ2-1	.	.	TGCGCCAGCAGCCCCGGGGGGCACCCGAGTGAGCAGTTCTTC	CASSPGGHPSEQFF
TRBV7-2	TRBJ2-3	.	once	TGTGCCAGCAGCTTGCACAGGGCCACAGATACGCAGTATTTT	CASSLHRATDTQYF
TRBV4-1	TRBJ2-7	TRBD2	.	TGCGCCAGCAGCCAACGTCTAGCGGGAGTGATCAGCGGCGAGCAGTACTTC	CASSQRLAGVISGEQYF